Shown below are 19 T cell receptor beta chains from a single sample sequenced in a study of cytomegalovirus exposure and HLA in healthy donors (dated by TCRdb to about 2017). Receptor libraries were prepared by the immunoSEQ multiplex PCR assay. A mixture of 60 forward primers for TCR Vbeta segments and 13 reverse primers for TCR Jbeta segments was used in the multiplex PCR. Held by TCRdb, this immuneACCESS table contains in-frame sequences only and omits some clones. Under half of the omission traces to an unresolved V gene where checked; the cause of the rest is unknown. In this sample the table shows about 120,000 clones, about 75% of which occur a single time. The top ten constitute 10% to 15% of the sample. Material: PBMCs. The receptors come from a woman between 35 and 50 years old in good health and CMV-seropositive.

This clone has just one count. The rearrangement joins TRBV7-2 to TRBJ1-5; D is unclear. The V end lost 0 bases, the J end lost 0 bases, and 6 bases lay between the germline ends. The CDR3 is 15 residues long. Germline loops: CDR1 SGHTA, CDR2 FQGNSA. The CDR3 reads CASSLAPDSNQPQHF. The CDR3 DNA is TGTGCCAGCAGCTTAGCGCCAGATAGCAATCAGCCCCAGCATTTT. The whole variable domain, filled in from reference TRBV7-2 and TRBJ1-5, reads GAGVSQSPSNKVTEKGKDVELRCDPISGHTALYWYRQSLGQGLEFLIYFQGNSAPDKSGLPSDRFSAERTGGSVSTLTIQRTQQEDSAVYLCASSLAPDSNQPQHFGDGTRLSIL.

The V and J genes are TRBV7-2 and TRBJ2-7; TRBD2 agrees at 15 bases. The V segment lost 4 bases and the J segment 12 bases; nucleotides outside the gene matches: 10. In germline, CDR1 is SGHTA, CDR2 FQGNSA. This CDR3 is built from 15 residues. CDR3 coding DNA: TGTGCCAGCAGCTCGGGACTAGCGGGGGGCCATGTTCGGTACTTC. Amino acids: CASSSGLAGGHVRYF. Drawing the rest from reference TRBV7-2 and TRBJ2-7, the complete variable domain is GAGVSQSPSNKVTEKGKDVELRCDPISGHTALYWYRQSLGQGLEFLIYFQGNSAPDKSGLPSDRFSAERTGGSVSTLTIQRTQQEDSAVYLCASSSGLAGGHVRYFGPGTRLTVT.

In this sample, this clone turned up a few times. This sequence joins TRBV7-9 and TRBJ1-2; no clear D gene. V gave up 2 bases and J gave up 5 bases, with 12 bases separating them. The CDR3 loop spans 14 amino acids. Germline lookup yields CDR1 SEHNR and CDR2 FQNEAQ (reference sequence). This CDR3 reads CASSLTGNPYGYTF. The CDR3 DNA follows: TGTGCCAGCAGCTTAACGGGGAATCCTTATGGCTACACCTTC.

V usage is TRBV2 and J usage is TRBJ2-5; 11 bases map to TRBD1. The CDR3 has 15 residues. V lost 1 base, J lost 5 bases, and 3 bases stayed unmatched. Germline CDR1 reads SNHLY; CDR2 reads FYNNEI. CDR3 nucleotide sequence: TGTGCCAGCAGTGAAGGGACAGGGGGCAGGGAGACCCAGTACTTC. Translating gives CASSEGTGGRETQYF. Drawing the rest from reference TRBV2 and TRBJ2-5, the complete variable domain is EPEVTQTPSHQVTQMGQEVILRCVPISNHLYFYWYRQILGQKVEFLVSFYNNEISEKSEIFDDQFSVERPDGSNFTLKIRSTKLEDSAMYFCASSEGTGGRETQYFGPGTRLLVL.

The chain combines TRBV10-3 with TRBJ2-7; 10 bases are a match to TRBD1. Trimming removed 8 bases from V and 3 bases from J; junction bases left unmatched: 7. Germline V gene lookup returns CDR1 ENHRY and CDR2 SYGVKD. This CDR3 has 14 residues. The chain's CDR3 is CAIGGRDRGYEQYF. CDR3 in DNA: TGTGCCATCGGAGGTCGGGACAGGGGCTACGAGCAGTACTTC.

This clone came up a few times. CDR3: CAWMEDREAFF. The CDR3 nucleotides are TGTGCCTGGATGGAGGACAGGGAAGCTTTCTTT. This chain joins TRBV30 and TRBJ1-1; 7 bases are a match to TRBD1. This CDR3 spans 11 amino acids. Germline assignment: CDR1 GTSNPN and CDR2 SVGIG (reference sequence). After removal of 4 bases from V and 8 bases from J, the junction contained 4 bases not matched to a gene.

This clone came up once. In DNA, the CDR3 is TGTGCCATCAGTGGCTACCAACCGGGACAGGGGGAAAAACTGTTTTTT. This gives the protein CAISGYQPGQGEKLFF. V and J are TRBV10-3 and TRBJ1-4; 10 positions agree with TRBD1. The germline V gene has CDR1 ENHRY and CDR2 SYGVKD. The CDR3 runs 16 residues. The junction had 10 bases not matched to a gene; V was cut back by 4 bases and J by 8 bases.

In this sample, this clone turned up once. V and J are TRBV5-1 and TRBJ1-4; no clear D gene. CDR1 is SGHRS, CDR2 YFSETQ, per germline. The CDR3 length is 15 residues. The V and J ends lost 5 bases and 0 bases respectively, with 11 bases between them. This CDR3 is CASRQNSATNEKLFF. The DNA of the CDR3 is TGCGCCAGCAGGCAAAACAGTGCAACTAATGAAAAACTGTTTTTT.

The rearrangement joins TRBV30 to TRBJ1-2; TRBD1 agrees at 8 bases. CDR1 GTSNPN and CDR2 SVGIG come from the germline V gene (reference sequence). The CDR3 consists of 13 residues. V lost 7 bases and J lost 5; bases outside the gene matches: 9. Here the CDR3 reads CASGQAKMYGYTF. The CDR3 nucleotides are TGTGCCTCGGGACAGGCCAAAATGTATGGCTACACCTTC.

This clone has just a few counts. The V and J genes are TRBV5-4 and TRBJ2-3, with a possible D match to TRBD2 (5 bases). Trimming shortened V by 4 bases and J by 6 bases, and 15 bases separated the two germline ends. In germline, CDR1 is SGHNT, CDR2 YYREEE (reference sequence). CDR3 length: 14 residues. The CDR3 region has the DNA TGTGCCAGCAGCCTGACGGGAAGCCGCGATACGCAGTATTTT. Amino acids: CASSLTGSRDTQYF. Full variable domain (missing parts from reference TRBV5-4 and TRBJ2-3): ETGVTQSPTHLIKTRGQQVTLRCSSQSGHNTVSWYQQALGQGPQFIFQYYREEENGRGNFPPRFSGLQFPNYSSELNVNALELDDSALYLCASSLTGSRDTQYFGPGTRLTVL.

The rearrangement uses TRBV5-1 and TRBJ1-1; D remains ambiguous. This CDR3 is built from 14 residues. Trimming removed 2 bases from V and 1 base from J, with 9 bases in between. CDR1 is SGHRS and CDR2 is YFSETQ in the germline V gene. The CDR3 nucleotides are TGCGCCAGCAGCTTTCAAGGAGAGAACACTGAAGCTTTCTTT. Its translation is CASSFQGENTEAFF.

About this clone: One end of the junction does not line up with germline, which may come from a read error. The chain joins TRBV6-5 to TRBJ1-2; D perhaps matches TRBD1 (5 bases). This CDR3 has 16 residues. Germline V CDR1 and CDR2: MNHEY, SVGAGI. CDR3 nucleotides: TGTGCCAGCAGTTACTCGAGTGGGGCGGTCGGGCATGGATACACCTTC. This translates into CASSYSSGAVGHGYTF.

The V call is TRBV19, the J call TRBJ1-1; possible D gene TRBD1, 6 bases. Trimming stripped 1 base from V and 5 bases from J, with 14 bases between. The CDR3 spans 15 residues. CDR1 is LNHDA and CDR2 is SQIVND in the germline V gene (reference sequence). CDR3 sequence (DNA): TGTGCCAGTAGTATAGCCCTACAGGGCAGGACTGAAGCTTTCTTT. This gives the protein CASSIALQGRTEAFF. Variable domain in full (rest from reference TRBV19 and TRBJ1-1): DGGITQSPKYLFRKEGQNVTLSCEQNLNHDAMYWYRQDPGQGLRLIYYSQIVNDFQKGDIAEGYSVSREKKESFPLTVTSAQKNPTAFYLCASSIALQGRTEAFFGQGTRLTVV.

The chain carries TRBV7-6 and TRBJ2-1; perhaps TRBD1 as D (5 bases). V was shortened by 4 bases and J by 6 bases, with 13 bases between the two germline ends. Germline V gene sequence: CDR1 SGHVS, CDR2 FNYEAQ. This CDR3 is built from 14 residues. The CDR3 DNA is TGTGCCAGCAGCTCCCCGGTGGGGCGCAATGAGCAGTTCTTC. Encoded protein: CASSSPVGRNEQFF.

CDR3 DNA: TGCGCCAGCAGGAGTGGGACAGGGCTCTTCAATGAGCAGTTCTTC. Translated, it gives CASRSGTGLFNEQFF. This sequence joins TRBV5-1 and TRBJ2-1, with 9 bases fitting TRBD1. With 5 bases clipped from V and 6 bases from J, the junction kept 9 bases outside the gene matches. Germline loops: CDR1 SGHRS, CDR2 YFSETQ. CDR3 length: 15 residues.

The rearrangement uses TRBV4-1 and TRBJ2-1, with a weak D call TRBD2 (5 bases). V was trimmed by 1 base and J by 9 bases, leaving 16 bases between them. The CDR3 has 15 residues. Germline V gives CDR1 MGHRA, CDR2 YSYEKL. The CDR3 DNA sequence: TGCGCCAGCAGCCAAGGGGCCGGGTTTCGGGGTGAGCAGTTCTTC. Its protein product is CASSQGAGFRGEQFF.

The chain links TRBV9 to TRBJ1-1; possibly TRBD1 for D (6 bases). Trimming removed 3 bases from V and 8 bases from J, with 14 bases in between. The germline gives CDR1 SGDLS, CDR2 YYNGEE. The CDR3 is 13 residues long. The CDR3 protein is CASSAISGTEAFF. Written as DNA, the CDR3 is TGTGCCAGCAGCGCCATTTCCGGGACAGAAGCTTTCTTT.

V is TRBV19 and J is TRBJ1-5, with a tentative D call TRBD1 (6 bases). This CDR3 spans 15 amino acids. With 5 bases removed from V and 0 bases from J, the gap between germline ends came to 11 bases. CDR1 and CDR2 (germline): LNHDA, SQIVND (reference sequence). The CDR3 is CASSLQGSSNQPQHF. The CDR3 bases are TGTGCCAGTAGTCTCCAGGGGAGTAGCAATCAGCCCCAGCATTTT.

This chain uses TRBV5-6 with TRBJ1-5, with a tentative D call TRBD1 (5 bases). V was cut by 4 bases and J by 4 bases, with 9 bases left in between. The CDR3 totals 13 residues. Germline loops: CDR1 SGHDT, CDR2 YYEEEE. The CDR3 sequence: CASSKTVNQPQHF. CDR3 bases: TGTGCCAGCAGCAAGACAGTTAATCAGCCCCAGCATTTT.